This T cell receptor beta chain was sequenced for a study of blood T cell repertoires in COVID-19. Overall study: The origin of the acute and convalescent COVID-19 samples was the United States, Italy and Spain.

The participants were between about 18 and 90 years old and came from some 23 US areas. Participants reported their clinical history, and cohort assignment relied on those reports. Donors in Cohort 3 who had recovered were those with two negative PCRs, healthcare professional clearance, or resolution of their symptoms. Sequencing was performed with immunoSEQ multiplex PCR; in TCRdb, only in-frame clones are kept and a portion is missing. This sample has around 210,000 clones; around 92% occur once, and the top ten carry roughly 8.8%. The sequence was obtained from a woman under 30 who had recovered from COVID-19. The sequenced sample was PBMCs or T cells enriched from blood (not recorded which).

CDR3 in DNA: TGCGCAGCGAGACTAGCGGGGGGGACAGATACGCAGTATTTT. Its translation: CAARLAGGTDTQYF. This sequence joins TRBV10-2 and TRBJ2-3, with TRBD2 matching over 14 bases. Germline-derived CDR1 and CDR2 are WSHSY and SAAADI. The CDR3 is 14 amino acids.